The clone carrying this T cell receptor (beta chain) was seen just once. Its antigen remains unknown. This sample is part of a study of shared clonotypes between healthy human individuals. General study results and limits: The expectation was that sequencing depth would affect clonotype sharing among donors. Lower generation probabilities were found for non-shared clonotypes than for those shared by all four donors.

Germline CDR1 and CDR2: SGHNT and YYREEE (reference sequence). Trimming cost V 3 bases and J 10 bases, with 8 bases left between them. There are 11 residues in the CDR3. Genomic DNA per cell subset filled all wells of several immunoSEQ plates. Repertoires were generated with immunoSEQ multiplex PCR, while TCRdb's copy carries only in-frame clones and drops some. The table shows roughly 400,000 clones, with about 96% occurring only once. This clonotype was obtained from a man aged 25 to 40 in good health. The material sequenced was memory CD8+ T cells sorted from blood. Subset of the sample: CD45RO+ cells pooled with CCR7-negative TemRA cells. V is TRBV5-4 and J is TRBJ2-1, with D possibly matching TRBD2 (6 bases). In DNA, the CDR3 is TGTGCCAGCAGCTCCGCGGGAGAGCAGTTCTTC. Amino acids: CASSSAGEQFF.